The clone carrying this TCR beta chain was found many times. These data belong to a study of regulatory T cells in long-lasting Graves disease. Time point reported: newly diagnosed GD, antithyroid drugs for less than 3 months. PBMCs were the source of the RNA used for TCR sequencing. Arm-PCR of CDR3 regions and iRepertoire HTBI primers were used to build TCR beta libraries. TCRdb fed the multiplex PCR reads into MiXCR, producing one record per CDR3 protein. The repertoire consists of 550,000 to 700,000 distinct CDR3 sequences, with approximately 16% occurring once and the leading ten covering about 12%. This CDR3 is built from 15 residues. V was cut by 5 bases and J by 3 bases, with 17 bases left in between. Germline CDR1 reads SGHVS; CDR2 reads FNYEAQ. The data were also submitted as part of a second study, on T cells in Graves' hyperthyroidism and ophthalmopathy.

The sequence was collected from a man younger than 35 with Graves disease. The starting material was peripheral blood mononuclear cells (PBMCs), obtained at new diagnosis, from a patient treated with antithyroid drugs. The rearrangement links TRBV7-6 to TRBJ2-7; D possibly corresponds to TRBD2 (5 bases). The CDR3 spells CASSSRTPGHYEQYF. The CDR3 nucleotides are TGTGCCAGCAGCAGCCGGACTCCCGGCCACTACGAGCAGTACTTC.